Each of the 27 T cell receptor beta chains below was sequenced from the same sample in a study of blood T cell repertoires in COVID-19. Assay used: immunoSEQ multiplex PCR; TCRdb lists only in-frame clones, some missing. The profile covers roughly 230,000 clones, with 82% appearing a single time and 3% to 4% taken by the ten largest. The source material was PBMCs or T cells enriched from blood (not recorded which). These receptors were obtained from a woman aged 60 to 75 who had recovered from COVID-19.

The chain joins TRBV10-3 to TRBJ2-1, with D maybe TRBD2 (5 bases). The germline CDR1 and CDR2 sequences are ENHRY and SYGVKD. The CDR3 consists of 14 residues. V lost 2 bases to trimming and J lost 5 bases, with 10 bases between them. The CDR3 DNA sequence: TGTGCCATCAGTGAGGGACGGGGTCACAATGAGCAGTTCTTC. Protein product: CAISEGRGHNEQFF.

The chain links TRBV15 to TRBJ1-3; the D gene is possibly TRBD1 (5 bases). Germline loops: CDR1 LNHNV, CDR2 YYDKDF (reference sequence). The CDR3 has 16 residues. The V end was cut by 0 bases, the J end by 4 bases, with 13 bases between. The CDR3 protein is CATSRDIGVSGNTIYF. The CDR3 DNA reads TGTGCCACCAGCAGAGATATAGGGGTTTCAGGAAACACCATATATTTT.

The chain joins TRBV11-2 to TRBJ2-7; D possibly corresponds to TRBD1 (5 bases). The CDR3 runs 12 residues. CDR1 is SGHAT, CDR2 FQNNGV, per germline. The ends were cut back, 5 bases at V and 7 bases at J, with 12 bases in the middle. CDR3 in DNA: TGTGCCAGCAGCCCTCAGGGTCTGGAGCAGTACTTC. Translated: CASSPQGLEQYF.

The chain joins TRBV7-9 to TRBJ1-1; D is unclear. Trimming took off 5 bases at V and 4 bases at J, with 14 bases between the two ends. Germline loops: CDR1 SEHNR, CDR2 FQNEAQ (reference sequence). The CDR3 has 14 amino acids. The CDR3, as DNA: TGTGCCAGCAGCACCCGGGGAGAGGGCACTGAAGCTTTCTTT. Residues: CASSTRGEGTEAFF.

The chain combines TRBV27 with TRBJ1-6; maybe TRBD1 (5 bases). Germline loops: CDR1 MNHEY, CDR2 SMNVEV (reference sequence). V dropped 7 bases and J dropped 12 bases, with 13 bases sitting between them. This CDR3 has 12 residues. For the CDR3, the DNA is TGTGCCAGCAAGGGGCCAACAGAACCCCTCCACTTT. Translating gives CASKGPTEPLHF.

The rearrangement links TRBV21-1 to TRBJ1-4; TRBD1 was called by the table and not checked on the DNA. TRBV21-1 corresponds to a pseudogene. The CDR3 totals 15 residues. CDR3 coding DNA: TGTGCCAGCAGCAAAGCGCAAGGGGTTAATGAAAAACTGTTTTTT. Translating it yields CASSKAQGVNEKLFF.

The chain is built from TRBV25-1 and TRBJ1-6; D remains unclear. V was cut by 1 base and J by 7 bases, with 11 bases left in between. Germline V gene sequence: CDR1 MGHDK, CDR2 SYGVNS. The CDR3 has 15 residues. CDR3 nucleotides: TGTGCCAGCAGTGAATGGAGAGGGCGGAATTCACCCCTCCACTTT. This codes for CASSEWRGRNSPLHF.

The chain employs TRBV7-2 and TRBJ2-3; D may be TRBD1 (6 bases). Trimming shortened V by 1 base and J by 4 bases, and 9 bases separated the two germline ends. The CDR3 totals 14 residues. Germline CDR1 and CDR2: SGHTA and FQGNSA. The CDR3 spells CASSLDRASDTQYF. The CDR3 nucleotides are TGTGCCAGCAGCTTAGACAGGGCGTCAGATACGCAGTATTTT.

In its sample, this clone was seen many times. The chain carries TRBV5-6 and TRBJ1-2; 7 positions agree with TRBD1. This CDR3 has 13 residues. The germline V gene has CDR1 SGHDT and CDR2 YYEEEE. Trimming took 4 bases from V and 8 from J; bases not matched to a gene: 8. CDR3 bases: TGTGCCAGCAGCGATTGGACAGGAGGGGGCTACACCTTC. Translation: CASSDWTGGGYTF.

The V gene is TRBV4-2, the J gene TRBJ2-3; TRBD1 matches at 9 bases. This CDR3 is built from 16 residues. The germline CDR1 and CDR2 sequences are LGHNA and YNFKEQ. The J segment lost 4 bases and the V segment lost 3 bases, leaving 8 bases of the junction unmatched. In nucleotides, the CDR3 is TGTGCCAGCAGCCAGGTGGGGGACAGGGTGGCAGATACGCAGTATTTT. Translating it yields CASSQVGDRVADTQYF.

The CDR3 sequence is CASDILQNSPLHF. The DNA for the CDR3 is TGTGCCAGCGATATTCTTCAGAATTCACCCCTCCACTTT. The V and J genes are TRBV2 and TRBJ1-6; no firm D call. V was clipped by 8 bases and J by 7 bases, with 12 bases between them. Germline CDR1 reads SNHLY; CDR2 reads FYNNEI. This CDR3 contains 13 residues.

This clone was found once. The genes are TRBV29-1 and TRBJ1-1, with 7 nucleotides matching TRBD1. The germline CDR1 and CDR2 sequences are SQVTM and ANQGSEA. V was clipped by 7 bases and J by 0 bases; unmatched bases: 5. CDR3 length equals 13 residues. CDR3 protein: CSAYQGVNTEAFF. CDR3 nucleotides: TGCAGCGCTTACCAGGGGGTGAACACTGAAGCTTTCTTT.

The chain carries TRBV11-2 and TRBJ1-2; unclear D gene. The germline V gene has CDR1 SGHAT and CDR2 FQNNGV. V lost 1 base, J lost 0 bases, and 9 bases lay in between. The CDR3 consists of 15 residues. This chain's CDR3 is CASSLGSYTNYGYTF. In nucleotides, the CDR3 is TGTGCCAGCAGCTTAGGTAGCTATACTAACTATGGCTACACCTTC. Complete variable domain (other parts from reference TRBV11-2 and TRBJ1-2): EAGVAQSPRYKIIEKRQSVAFWCNPISGHATLYWYQQILGQGPKLLIQFQNNGVVDDSQLPKDRFSAERLKGVDSTLKIQPAKLEDSAVYLCASSLGSYTNYGYTFGSGTRLTVV.

The chain is built from TRBV7-3 and TRBJ2-3; 11 bases agree with TRBD2. The CDR3 is made up of 16 amino acids. Per germline, CDR1 SGHTA and CDR2 FQGTGA. The V gene end was trimmed by 5 bases and the J gene end by 6 bases; junction bases not matched to a gene: 10. The CDR3 DNA sequence: TGTGCCAGCAGCCGTAGCGGGGGGGCCGCAGGCGATACGCAGTATTTT. Translated: CASSRSGGAAGDTQYF.

The genes are TRBV19 and TRBJ1-2; possible D gene TRBD1, 6 bases. Trimming left V 1 base short and J 1 base short, with 13 bases between. The CDR3 runs to 16 residues. From germline, CDR1 is LNHDA and CDR2 SQIVND (reference sequence). This CDR3 reads CASSIATGTLNYGYTF. CDR3 DNA sequence: TGTGCCAGTAGTATAGCCACCGGGACACTTAACTATGGCTACACCTTC.

This clone was detected only a few times. The chain has TRBV7-6 and TRBJ2-1; 11 bases map to TRBD2. CDR1 is SGHVS and CDR2 is FNYEAQ in the germline V gene. J gave up 6 bases and V 5 bases, and 9 bases lay outside the gene matches. This CDR3 is 16 amino acids long. The CDR3 loop reads CASSLVPGTSGNEQFF. Written as DNA, the CDR3 is TGTGCCAGCAGCCTGGTTCCCGGGACTAGCGGCAATGAGCAGTTCTTC. Full variable domain (remainder filled in from reference TRBV7-6 and TRBJ2-1): GAGVSQSPRYKVTKRGQDVALRCDPISGHVSLYWYRQALGQGPEFLTYFNYEAQQDKSGLPNDRFSAERPEGSISTLTIQRTEQRDSAMYRCASSLVPGTSGNEQFFGPGTRLTVL.

The chain has TRBV29-1 and TRBJ2-1, with TRBD2 as a possible D gene (6 bases). The CDR3 covers 13 residues. The germline CDR1 and CDR2 sequences are SQVTM and ANQGSEA. The CDR3 region has the DNA TGCACCACGGTGAGTAGCGGAAACAATGAGCAGTTCTTC. Its protein product is CTTVSSGNNEQFF.

The gene calls are TRBV14 and TRBJ2-3; D ambiguous. V was pared by 3 bases and J by 4 bases, with 11 bases between. CDR1 is SGHDN and CDR2 is FVKESK in the germline V gene. The CDR3 runs 14 residues. The CDR3 DNA follows: TGTGCCAGCAGCCAGGGCAACGTTGCAGATACGCAGTATTTT. Amino acids: CASSQGNVADTQYF.

This clone showed up just once. The gene calls are TRBV5-8 and TRBJ1-5, with TRBD1 as a possible D gene (6 bases). With 4 bases removed from V and 3 bases from J, the gap between germline ends came to 14 bases. Per germline, CDR1 SGHTS and CDR2 YDEGEE. The CDR3 extends over 15 amino acids. The CDR3 loop reads CASSPGQKHNQPQHF. CDR3 nucleotide sequence: TGTGCCAGCAGCCCTGGACAGAAACACAATCAGCCCCAGCATTTT.

Written as DNA, the CDR3 is TGTGCCAGCAGCCAAGGCTTTGGGGGGGGCTACGAGCAGTACTTC. Translating it yields CASSQGFGGGYEQYF. The chain has TRBV14 and TRBJ2-7, with 7 bases identical to TRBD2. Germline V gene lookup returns CDR1 SGHDN and CDR2 FVKESK. The ends lost 1 base at V and 3 bases at J; junction bases unmatched: 6. The CDR3 loop spans 15 amino acids.

The genes are TRBV6-5 and TRBJ2-7; maybe TRBD1 (6 bases). The germline V and J ends were trimmed by 2 bases and 3 bases, with 11 bases remaining between them. The CDR3 length is 14 residues. Germline V gives CDR1 MNHEY, CDR2 SVGAGI. CDR3 loop: CASSYDRPGYEQYF. Here the CDR3 DNA reads TGTGCCAGCAGTTACGACAGGCCTGGCTACGAGCAGTACTTC.

The chain employs TRBV6-2 or TRBV6-3 and TRBJ2-7, with 9 positions matching TRBD2. V was clipped by 2 bases and J by 5 bases; unmatched bases: 7. CDR3 size: 15 residues. CDR1 and CDR2 from the germline V gene are MNHEY and SVGEGT. The CDR3 DNA is TGTGCCAGCAGTTACGGTTTTAGCGGGGGTGACGAGCAGTACTTC. Protein: CASSYGFSGGDEQYF.

The rearrangement uses TRBV2 and TRBJ1-3; D not resolved. Trimming left V 3 bases short and J 0 bases short, with 12 bases between. Germline V gene data show CDR1 as SNHLY and CDR2 as FYNNEI. This CDR3 comprises 16 residues. Here the CDR3 DNA reads TGTGCCAGCAGTGACACGACTGTCCTCTCTGGAAACACCATATATTTT. Its translation is CASSDTTVLSGNTIYF.

The chain employs TRBV27 and TRBJ2-5, with a weak D call TRBD1 (6 bases). This CDR3 spans 15 amino acids. Germline V gene sequence: CDR1 MNHEY, CDR2 SMNVEV (reference sequence). Trimming cost V 2 bases and J 4 bases, with 14 bases left between them. The CDR3 protein is CASSLQGKIAETQYF. The CDR3, as DNA: TGTGCCAGCAGTTTACAGGGGAAGATTGCAGAGACCCAGTACTTC.

The V gene is TRBV27, the J gene TRBJ2-1; 9 bases are shared with TRBD2. Looked up from germline, CDR1 is MNHEY and CDR2 is SMNVEV (reference sequence). There are 18 residues in the CDR3. The V segment lost 1 base and the J segment 8 bases; nucleotides outside the gene matches: 15. CDR3 nucleotide sequence: TGTGCCAGCAGTTTATATCAGGGGTTGCGGGGGGGCCGAGATGAGCAGTTCTTC. Translated: CASSLYQGLRGGRDEQFF.

This clone was counted a few times. The V call is TRBV16, the J call TRBJ2-5; D might be TRBD1 (6 bases). Germline CDR1 is KGHSY and CDR2 is FQNENV. V was shortened by 6 bases and J by 4 bases, with 12 bases between the two germline ends. The CDR3 consists of 13 residues. CDR3: CASRQTGLETQYF. CDR3 bases: TGTGCCAGCAGACAAACAGGGCTAGAGACCCAGTACTTC.

The rearrangement uses TRBV6-4 and TRBJ2-1; 7 positions agree with TRBD2. This CDR3 is built from 14 residues. The V and J ends lost 5 bases and 4 bases, in that order; junction bases with no gene match: 5. The germline V gene has CDR1 MRHNA and CDR2 SNTAGT. This CDR3 is CASSREAIYNEQFF. For the CDR3, the DNA is TGTGCCAGCAGTCGGGAGGCGATATACAATGAGCAGTTCTTC.